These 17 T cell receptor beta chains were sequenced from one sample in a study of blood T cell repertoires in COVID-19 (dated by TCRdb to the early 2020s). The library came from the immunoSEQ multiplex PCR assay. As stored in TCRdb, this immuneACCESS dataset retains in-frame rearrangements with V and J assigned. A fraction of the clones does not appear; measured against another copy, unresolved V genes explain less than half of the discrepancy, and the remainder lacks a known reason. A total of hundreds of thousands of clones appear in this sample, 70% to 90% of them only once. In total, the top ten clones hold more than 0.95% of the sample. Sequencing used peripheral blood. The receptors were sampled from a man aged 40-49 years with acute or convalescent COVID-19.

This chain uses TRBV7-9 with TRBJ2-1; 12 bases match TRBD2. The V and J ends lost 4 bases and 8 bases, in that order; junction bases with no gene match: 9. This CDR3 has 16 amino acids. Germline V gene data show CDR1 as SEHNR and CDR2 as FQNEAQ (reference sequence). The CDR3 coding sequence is TGTGCCAGCAGCTCTAGCGGGAGGGCCGATTGGGATGAGCAGTTCTTC. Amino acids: CASSSSGRADWDEQFF.

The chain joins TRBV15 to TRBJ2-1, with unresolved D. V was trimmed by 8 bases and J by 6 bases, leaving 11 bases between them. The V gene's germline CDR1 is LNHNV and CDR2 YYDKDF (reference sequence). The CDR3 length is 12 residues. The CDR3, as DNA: TGTGCCACCGGTGAGGCTTCCAATGAGCAGTTCTTC. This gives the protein CATGEASNEQFF. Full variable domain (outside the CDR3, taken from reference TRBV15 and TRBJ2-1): DAMVIQNPRYQVTQFGKPVTLSCSQTLNHNVMYWYQQKSSQAPKLLFHYYDKDFNNEADTPDNFQSRRPNTSFCFLDIRSPGLGDTAMYLCATGEASNEQFFGPGTRLTVL.

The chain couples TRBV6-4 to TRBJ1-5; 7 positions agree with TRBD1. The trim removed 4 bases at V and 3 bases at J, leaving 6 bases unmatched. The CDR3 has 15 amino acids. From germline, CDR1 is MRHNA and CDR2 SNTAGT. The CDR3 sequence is CASSGRQGHNQPQHF. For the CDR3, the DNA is TGTGCCAGCAGTGGCCGACAGGGACACAATCAGCCCCAGCATTTT.

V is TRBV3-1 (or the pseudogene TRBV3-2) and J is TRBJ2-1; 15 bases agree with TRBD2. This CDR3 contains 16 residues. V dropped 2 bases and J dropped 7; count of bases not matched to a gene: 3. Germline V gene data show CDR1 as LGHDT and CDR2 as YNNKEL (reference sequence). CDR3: CASSQFGLAGGNEQFF. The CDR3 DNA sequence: TGTGCCAGCAGCCAATTCGGACTAGCGGGGGGGAATGAGCAGTTCTTC.

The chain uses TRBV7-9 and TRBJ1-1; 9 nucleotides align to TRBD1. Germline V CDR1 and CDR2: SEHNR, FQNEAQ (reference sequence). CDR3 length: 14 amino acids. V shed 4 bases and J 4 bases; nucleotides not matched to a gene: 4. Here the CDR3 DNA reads TGTGCCAGCAGCTCCGGACAGGGGAGCACTGAAGCTTTCTTT. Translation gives CASSSGQGSTEAFF.

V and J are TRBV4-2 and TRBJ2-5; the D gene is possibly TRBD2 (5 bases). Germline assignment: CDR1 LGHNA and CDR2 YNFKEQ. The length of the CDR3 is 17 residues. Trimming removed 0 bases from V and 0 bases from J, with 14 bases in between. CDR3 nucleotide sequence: TGTGCCAGCAGCCAAGATAGAGGGTCGGCTAACCAAGAGACCCAGTACTTC. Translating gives CASSQDRGSANQETQYF.

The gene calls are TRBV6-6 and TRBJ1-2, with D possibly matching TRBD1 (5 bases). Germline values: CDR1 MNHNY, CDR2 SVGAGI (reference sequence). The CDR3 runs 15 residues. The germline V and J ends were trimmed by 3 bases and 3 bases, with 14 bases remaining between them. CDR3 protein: CASSYRPGRDYGYTF. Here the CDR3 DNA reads TGTGCCAGCAGTTATCGTCCAGGGCGTGACTATGGCTACACCTTC.

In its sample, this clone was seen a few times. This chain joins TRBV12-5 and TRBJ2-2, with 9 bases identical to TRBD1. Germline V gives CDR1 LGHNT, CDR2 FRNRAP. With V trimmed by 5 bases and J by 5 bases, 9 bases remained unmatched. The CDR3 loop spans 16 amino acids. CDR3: CASGRTGTGITGELFF. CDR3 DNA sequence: TGTGCTAGTGGTCGAACCGGGACAGGGATTACCGGGGAGCTGTTTTTT.

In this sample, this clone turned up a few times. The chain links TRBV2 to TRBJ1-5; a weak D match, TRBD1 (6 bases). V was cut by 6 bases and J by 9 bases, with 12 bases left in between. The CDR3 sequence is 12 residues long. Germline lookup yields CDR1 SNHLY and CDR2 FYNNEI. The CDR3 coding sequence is TGTGCCAGCAGGGGGGGGCCGATGCCCCAGCATTTT. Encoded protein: CASRGGPMPQHF.

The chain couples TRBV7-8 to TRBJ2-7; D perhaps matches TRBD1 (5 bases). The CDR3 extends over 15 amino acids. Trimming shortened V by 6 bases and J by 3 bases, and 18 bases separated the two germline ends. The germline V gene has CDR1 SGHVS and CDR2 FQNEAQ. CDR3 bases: TGTGCCAGCAGACAAGACAGCCTTAACTTCTACGAGCAGTACTTC. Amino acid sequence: CASRQDSLNFYEQYF.

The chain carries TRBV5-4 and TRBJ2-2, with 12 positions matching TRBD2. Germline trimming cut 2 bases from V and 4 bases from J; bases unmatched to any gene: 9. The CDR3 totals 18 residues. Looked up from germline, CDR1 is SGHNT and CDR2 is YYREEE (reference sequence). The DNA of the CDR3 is TGTGCCAGCAGCTTATTACTGGCTAGCGGGGGGGCCACCGGGGAGCTGTTTTTT. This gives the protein CASSLLLASGGATGELFF.

CDR3 sequence (DNA): TGTGCCAGCAGCTACAAAACACAAGAGACCCAGTACTTC. Protein: CASSYKTQETQYF. The J gene is TRBJ2-5, the V gene TRBV11-2, with D hard to call. The CDR3 loop spans 13 amino acids. Germline CDR1 SGHAT, CDR2 FQNNGV. V dropped 4 bases and J dropped 2 bases, with 8 bases sitting between them. The variable domain in full, completed from reference TRBV11-2 and TRBJ2-5, reads EAGVAQSPRYKIIEKRQSVAFWCNPISGHATLYWYQQILGQGPKLLIQFQNNGVVDDSQLPKDRFSAERLKGVDSTLKIQPAKLEDSAVYLCASSYKTQETQYFGPGTRLLVL.

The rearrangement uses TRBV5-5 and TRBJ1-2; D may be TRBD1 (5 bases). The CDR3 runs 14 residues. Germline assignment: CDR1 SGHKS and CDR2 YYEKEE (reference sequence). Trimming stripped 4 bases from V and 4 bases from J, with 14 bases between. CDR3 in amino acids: CASSQDPGGYGYTF. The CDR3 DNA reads TGTGCCAGCAGCCAAGACCCCGGGGGCTATGGCTACACCTTC.

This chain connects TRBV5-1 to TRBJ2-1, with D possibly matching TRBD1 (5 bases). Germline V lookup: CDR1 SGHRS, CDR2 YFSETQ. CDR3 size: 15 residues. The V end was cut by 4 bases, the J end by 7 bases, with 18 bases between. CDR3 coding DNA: TGCGCCAGCAGCGATACTCCCGGTACAGGAAATGAGCAGTTCTTC. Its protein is CASSDTPGTGNEQFF.

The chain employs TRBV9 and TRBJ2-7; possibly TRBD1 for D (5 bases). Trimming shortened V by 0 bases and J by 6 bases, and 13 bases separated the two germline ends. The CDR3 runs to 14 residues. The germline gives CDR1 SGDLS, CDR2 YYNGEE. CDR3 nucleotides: TGTGCCAGCAGCGTAGGGGGCAGGGTCCCCGAGCAGTACTTC. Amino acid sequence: CASSVGGRVPEQYF.

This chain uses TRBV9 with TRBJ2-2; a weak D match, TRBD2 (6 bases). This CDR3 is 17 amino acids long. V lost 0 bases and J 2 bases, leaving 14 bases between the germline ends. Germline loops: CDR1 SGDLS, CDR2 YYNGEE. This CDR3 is CASSVAPREVNTGELFF. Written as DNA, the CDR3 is TGTGCCAGCAGCGTAGCTCCGAGGGAGGTCAACACCGGGGAGCTGTTTTTT.

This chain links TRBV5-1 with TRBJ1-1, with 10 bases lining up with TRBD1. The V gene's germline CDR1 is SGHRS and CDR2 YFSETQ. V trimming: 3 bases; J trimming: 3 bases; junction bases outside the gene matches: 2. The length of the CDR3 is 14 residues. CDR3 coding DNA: TGCGCCAGCAGCTGGACAGGGGGGGACACTGAAGCTTTCTTT. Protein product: CASSWTGGDTEAFF.